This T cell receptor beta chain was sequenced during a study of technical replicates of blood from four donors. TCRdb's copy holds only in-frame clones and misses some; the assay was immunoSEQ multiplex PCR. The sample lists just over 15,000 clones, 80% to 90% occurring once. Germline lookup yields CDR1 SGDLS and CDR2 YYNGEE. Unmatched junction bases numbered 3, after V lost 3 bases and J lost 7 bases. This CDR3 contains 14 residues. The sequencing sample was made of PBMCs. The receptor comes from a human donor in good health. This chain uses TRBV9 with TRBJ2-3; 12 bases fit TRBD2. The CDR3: CASSGTSGTNTQYF. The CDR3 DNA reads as TGTGCCAGCAGCGGGACTAGCGGGACAAATACGCAGTATTTT.